These 4 T cell receptor beta chains share one sample of origin, sequenced in a study of blood T cell repertoires in COVID-19. Libraries were prepared by immunoSEQ multiplex PCR; TCRdb keeps only in-frame clonotypes and omits some of them. The sample gives over 400,000 clones, 75% to 90% of which show up once; about 1.5% is in the top ten. Sequencing used peripheral blood. The source of these receptors is a woman between 25 and 40 years old with active or convalescent COVID-19.

This clone was detected only once. The CDR3 sequence is CASTFRDTSYEQYF. The CDR3 nucleotides are TGTGCCAGCACCTTCCGGGACACCTCCTACGAGCAGTACTTC. The genes are TRBV5-5 and TRBJ2-7; weak D call: TRBD1 (6 bases). The CDR3 has 14 residues. Germline CDR1 SGHKS, CDR2 YYEKEE (reference sequence). With 6 bases removed from V and 0 bases from J, the gap between germline ends came to 13 bases.

As DNA, the CDR3 is TGTGCCATCACGGTCAGCGGTAGCACAGATACGCAGTATTTT. Translated, it gives CAITVSGSTDTQYF. V and J are TRBV10-3 and TRBJ2-3; D might be TRBD2 (5 bases). Trimming took 7 bases from V and 0 from J, leaving 11 bases between them. CDR1 is ENHRY, CDR2 SYGVKD, per germline. CDR3 length: 14 residues.

Worth noting for this clone: Other DNA sequences in the same sample also yield this CDR3. The chain recombines TRBV19 with TRBJ2-5; TRBD2 is a possible D gene (5 bases). Trimming removed 6 bases at V and 1 base at J, with 9 bases between. Looked up from germline, CDR1 is LNHDA and CDR2 is SQIVND (reference sequence). CDR3 size: 13 residues. Here the CDR3 reads CASSSRAQETQYF. CDR3 DNA sequence: TGTGCCAGTAGCTCGAGGGCCCAAGAGACCCAGTACTTC.

The rearrangement joins TRBV5-1 to TRBJ2-7; the D gene is possibly TRBD2 (5 bases). The CDR3 runs 14 residues. V was pared by 0 bases and J by 2 bases, with 9 bases between. Germline CDR1 is SGHRS and CDR2 is YFSETQ. The chain's CDR3 is CASSLDEGAYEQYF. In DNA, the CDR3 is TGCGCCAGCAGCTTGGATGAGGGAGCCTACGAGCAGTACTTC.